Shown below are 12 T cell receptor beta chains from a single sample sequenced in a study of cytomegalovirus exposure and HLA in healthy donors. The PCR ran on 60 Vbeta and 13 Jbeta primers. TCRdb keeps only in-frame clones here, not all; method: immunoSEQ multiplex PCR. Of tens of thousands of clones in the sample, roughly 78% were seen once. The material sequenced was PBMCs. The receptors were sampled from a man in his forties in good health and CMV-seronegative.

The chain uses TRBV5-5 and TRBJ1-5, with D tentatively TRBD1 (5 bases). Trimming left V 4 bases short and J 2 bases short, with 13 bases between. There are 15 residues in the CDR3. Germline V gene sequence: CDR1 SGHKS, CDR2 YYEKEE (reference sequence). The CDR3 nucleotides read TGTGCCAGCAGCCGCGTGGGGACTGGCAATCAGCCCCAGCATTTT. Translated: CASSRVGTGNQPQHF.

The chain combines TRBV27 with TRBJ2-3; 9 nucleotides match TRBD2. The CDR3 covers 14 residues. CDR1 is MNHEY, CDR2 SMNVEV, per germline (reference sequence). V trimming: 5 bases; J trimming: 3 bases; junction bases outside the gene matches: 3. This CDR3 is CASSGAGGTDTQYF. CDR3 DNA sequence: TGTGCCAGCAGTGGGGCGGGGGGGACAGATACGCAGTATTTT.

The chain employs TRBV10-2 and TRBJ1-3; tentative D call: TRBD1 (6 bases). The V end lost 7 bases, the J end lost 7 bases, and 17 bases lay between the germline ends. The CDR3 contains 14 residues. Germline CDR1 reads WSHSY; CDR2 reads SAAADI. DNA of the CDR3: TGCGCCAGCAAAGACTTTACAGGGCACAACACCATATATTTT. It specifies CASKDFTGHNTIYF.

The V and J genes are TRBV10-2 and TRBJ2-1; TRBD2 agrees at 8 bases. Trimming at V came to 0 bases and at J to 9 bases, leaving 16 bases not matched to a gene. There are 18 residues in the CDR3. Germline CDR1 reads WSHSY; CDR2 reads SAAADI. CDR3 region: CASSESIPGLGGSGEQFF. The CDR3 DNA follows: TGCGCCAGCAGTGAGTCGATCCCGGGACTAGGAGGGTCGGGTGAGCAGTTCTTC.

The genes are TRBV27 and TRBJ2-5; 7 bases agree with TRBD2. V gave up 11 bases and J gave up 5 bases; unmatched junction bases: 20. Germline CDR1 is MNHEY and CDR2 is SMNVEV (reference sequence). The CDR3 loop spans 16 amino acids. As DNA, the CDR3 is TGTGCCGCCTCGGCCGGAAGCGGGGCTTCATATGAGACCCAGTACTTC. Its translation is CAASAGSGASYETQYF.

The rearrangement links TRBV6-6 to TRBJ2-3, with 9 bases identical to TRBD1. This CDR3 region has 15 residues. V shed 8 bases and J 3 bases; nucleotides not matched to a gene: 9. CDR1 and CDR2 from the germline V gene are MNHNY and SVGAGI (reference sequence). CDR3 coding DNA: TGTGCCAGCCTCAGACGACAGGGGGGTACAGATACGCAGTATTTT. This codes for CASLRRQGGTDTQYF.

J is TRBJ2-2 and V is TRBV9; 9 positions match TRBD2. CDR3 length: 17 residues. The V gene's germline CDR1 is SGDLS and CDR2 YYNGEE. V trimming: 0 bases; J trimming: 6 bases; junction bases outside the gene matches: 9. The CDR3 DNA sequence: TGTGCCAGCAGCGTAGGCGGGGGGGCCGTAGGGGCCGGGGAGCTGTTTTTT. Amino acids: CASSVGGGAVGAGELFF.

This chain links TRBV7-2 with TRBJ2-7, with unresolved D. The CDR3 extends over 13 amino acids. Germline CDR1 reads SGHTA; CDR2 reads FQGNSA. Deletions cut 1 base from V and 1 base from J, with 5 bases between. CDR3: CASSLGVSYEQYF. The CDR3 nucleotides read TGTGCCAGCAGCTTAGGAGTTTCCTACGAGCAGTACTTC.

This clone was found once. The chain has TRBV5-5 and TRBJ2-7; unclear D gene. Germline V lookup: CDR1 SGHKS, CDR2 YYEKEE (reference sequence). The V gene lost 2 bases and the J gene lost 7 bases, with 10 bases spanning the gap. The CDR3 has 12 amino acids. CDR3 loop: CASSLDVGEQYF. In DNA form, the CDR3 reads TGTGCCAGCAGCTTAGACGTCGGGGAGCAGTACTTC.

The sample holds a few counts of this clone. V gene TRBV27 combines with J gene TRBJ2-3, with D uncertain. This CDR3 spans 15 amino acids. Germline V gene sequence: CDR1 MNHEY, CDR2 SMNVEV (reference sequence). Trimming left V 4 bases short and J 0 bases short, with 11 bases between. The CDR3 loop reads CASSYYAASTDTQYF. CDR3 in DNA: TGTGCCAGCAGTTACTACGCGGCTAGCACAGATACGCAGTATTTT.

V usage is TRBV28 and J usage is TRBJ2-1, with 9 bases fitting TRBD1. CDR3 length: 18 amino acids. The trim removed 5 bases at V and 10 bases at J, leaving 21 bases unmatched. Germline V CDR1 and CDR2: MDHEN, SYDVKM. As DNA, the CDR3 is TGTGCCAGCAGTCCTATACGGACAGGGGCATCAATATTAGGGGAGCAGTTCTTC. Translated, it gives CASSPIRTGASILGEQFF.

The chain employs TRBV6-4 and TRBJ2-2; a weak D match, TRBD2 (5 bases). The CDR3 runs to 14 residues. CDR1 is MRHNA, CDR2 SNTAGT, per germline. V lost 6 bases and J lost 7, with 15 bases in between. This chain's CDR3 is CASRSSSEGGELFF. CDR3 sequence (DNA): TGTGCCAGCAGAAGTTCTAGTGAGGGCGGGGAGCTGTTTTTT.